This TCR beta chain was recovered during a study of neurological immune-mediated disorders. Many counts were recorded for this clonotype. Its antigen is as yet unknown. TCRdb reanalysed the 5' RACE reads using MiXCR and keeps one entry per CDR3 protein. The sample carries around 53,000 distinct CDR3 sequences, 7% to 9% recorded once. V dropped 8 bases and J dropped 0 bases, with 7 bases sitting between them. CDR3 length: 13 amino acids. Germline CDR1 is MNHEY and CDR2 is SVGAGI. The time point was: longitudinal time-point 3. The unsorted libraries were generated from a total of 2 million PBMCs, which had been stored in RNAlater at -80 C. Study results and caveats: TCR-beta repertoires seemed private in all groups, with no expanded CDR3 amino acid sequences shared. Multiple sclerosis, the disease with the least TCR clonal expansion, fell below healthy controls, whereas HTLV-1-associated myelopathy showed the most.

The rearrangement uses TRBV6-5 and TRBJ2-2, with D unclear. This receptor was taken from a middle-aged woman in good health. Source material: PBMCs. The CDR3 DNA reads TGTGCCAGCTCCAGCCCGAACACCGGGGAGCTGTTTTTT. Encoded protein: CASSSPNTGELFF.